This T cell receptor (beta chain) emerged from a study of beta chain features in type 1 diabetes. Germline V gene data show CDR1 as MRHNA and CDR2 as SNTAGT. Trimming shortened V by 3 bases and J by 4 bases, and 9 bases separated the two germline ends. The CDR3 is made up of 13 amino acids. The sequenced template was cDNA made from the entire isolated RNA. Only in-frame clones appear in the TCRdb table, and some are missing; sequencing was by immunoSEQ multiplex PCR. Seen here are a few hundred thousand clones, 14% observed once, and the top ten hold roughly 0.019%. A word on this clone: Antigen unknown.

Study conclusions and caveats: All four CD4+ subsets from Type 1 diabetes patients carried moderately but significantly shorter TCRB CDR3s.

Sequenced: naive CD4+ T cells from blood. This clonotype was sampled from a man aged 25 to 40 with type 1 diabetes. The chain joins TRBV6-4 to TRBJ1-1, with D perhaps TRBD1 (6 bases). The CDR3 reads CASSEATGTEAFF. The CDR3 nucleotides read TGTGCCAGCAGTGAGGCGACAGGCACTGAAGCTTTCTTT.